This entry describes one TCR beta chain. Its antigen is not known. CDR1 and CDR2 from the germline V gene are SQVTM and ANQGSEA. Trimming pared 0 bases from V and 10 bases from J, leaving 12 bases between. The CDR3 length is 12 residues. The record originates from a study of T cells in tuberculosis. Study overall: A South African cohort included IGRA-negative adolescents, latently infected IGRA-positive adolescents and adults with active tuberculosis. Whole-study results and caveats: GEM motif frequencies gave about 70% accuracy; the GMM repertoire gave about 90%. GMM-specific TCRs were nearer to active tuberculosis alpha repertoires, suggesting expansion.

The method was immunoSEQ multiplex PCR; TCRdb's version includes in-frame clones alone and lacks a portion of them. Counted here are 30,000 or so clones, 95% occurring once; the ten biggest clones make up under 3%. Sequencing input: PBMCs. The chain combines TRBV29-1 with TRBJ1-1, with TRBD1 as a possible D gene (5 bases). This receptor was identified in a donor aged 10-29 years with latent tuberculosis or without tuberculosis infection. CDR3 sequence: CSVEDGPQGAFF. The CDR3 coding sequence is TGCAGCGTTGAAGATGGGCCCCAGGGAGCTTTCTTT.